These T cell receptor beta chains were read from a single sample in a study of cytomegalovirus exposure and HLA in healthy donors. Clones were sequenced by immunoSEQ multiplex PCR, and TCRdb holds only the in-frame ones, with some missing. The data show 55,000 to 80,000 clones, with roughly 74% seen just once and less than 25% held by the top ten. The sample comprised PBMCs. These receptors were taken from a middle-aged woman in good health and CMV-seropositive. Each CDR3 is given with its conserved first and last residue. D genes are given only for firm matches. A row's size may be missing; if present it is once, few, many or a size class.

size,J,D,V,DNA,CDR3
once,TRBJ1-1,TRBD1,TRBV10-3,TGTGCCACCCGGGACAGTCATCTTGAAGCTTTCTTT,CATRDSHLEAFF
few,TRBJ1-4,NA,TRBV21-1,TGTGCCAGCAGCAAAGGCCCCCGGCGCGGTGAAAAACTGTTTTTT,CASSKGPRRGEKLFF
once,TRBJ2-6,NA,TRBV7-2,TGTGCCAGCAGCTTAGGGGCCTCTGGGGCCAACGTCCTGACTTTC,CASSLGASGANVLTF
NA,TRBJ2-7,NA,TRBV11-2,TGTGCCAGCAGCCCCGACGCCGGCGGTACCTACGAGCAGTACTTC,CASSPDAGGTYEQYF
NA,TRBJ2-7,NA,TRBV7-2,TGTGCCAGCAGTATTCTCCGAGGGGGAACCGGTTCTTCCTACGAGCAGTACTTC,CASSILRGGTGSSYEQYF
NA,TRBJ1-5,NA,TRBV15,TGTGCCACCAGCAGAGAGGGGACAAGGGTGGAGCCCCAGCATTTT,CATSREGTRVEPQHF
NA,TRBJ1-5,NA,TRBV6-5,TGTGCCAGCAGTACAGGCTTAGGTCAGCCCCAGCATTTT,CASSTGLGQPQHF
NA,TRBJ2-1,TRBD2,TRBV9,TGTGCCAGCAGCAGTAGCGGGGGGGACGATGAGCAGTTCTTC,CASSSSGGDDEQFF
NA,TRBJ1-3,TRBD1,TRBV4-2,TGTGCCAGCAGCCAAGGGGACAGGCGAGTCCATGGAAACGCCATATATTTT,CASSQGDRRVHGNAIYF
NA,TRBJ2-7,NA,TRBV18,TGTGCCAGCTCACCGCCCGGGGCCTACGAGCAGTACTTC,CASSPPGAYEQYF
many,TRBJ2-2,NA,TRBV7-2,TGTGCCAGCAGCTCGGGAGTTAGGAGGGAGCTGTTTTTT,CASSSGVRRELFF
NA,TRBJ1-1,TRBD1,TRBV5-4,TGTGCCAGCAGCCCGGGACAGGGGTCAACTTTGAACACTGAAGCTTTCTTT,CASSPGQGSTLNTEAFF
NA,TRBJ2-1,NA,TRBV4-3,TGCGCCAGCAGCCAAGACGTCGCAAGCGGGTCTTACAATGAGCAGTTCTTC,CASSQDVASGSYNEQFF
NA,TRBJ2-5,NA,TRBV5-4,TGTGCCAGCAGCTTGGAATCGGGTGGAGAGCAGTACTTC,CASSLESGGEQYF
once,TRBJ1-3,NA,TRBV6-5,TGTGCCAGCAGGGAGGATGACACCATATATTTT,CASREDDTIYF
few,TRBJ2-3,TRBD2,TRBV29-1,TGCAGCGTTAAAGGGAGGGCGCAGTATTTT,CSVKGRAQYF
few,TRBJ2-3,NA,TRBV19,TGTGCCAGTAGTATAGCGGGGAATACGCAGTATTTT,CASSIAGNTQYF